Each of the 9 T cell receptor beta chains below was sequenced from the same sample in a study of cytomegalovirus exposure and HLA in healthy donors. Primers for the PCR totalled 60 Vbeta and 13 Jbeta. TCRdb keeps only in-frame clones here, not all; method: immunoSEQ multiplex PCR. The table records about 160,000 clones, approximately 78% of them present only once. The sample was PBMCs. The receptors derive from a male donor in good health and CMV-seronegative.

This clone occurred a few times. V gene TRBV19 combines with J gene TRBJ1-1, with D perhaps TRBD1 (5 bases). This CDR3 has 15 residues. Looked up from germline, CDR1 is LNHDA and CDR2 is SQIVND (reference sequence). Trimming pared 3 bases from V and 5 bases from J, leaving 16 bases between. CDR3 nucleotide sequence: TGTGCCAGTAGTATTTATGCAGGGCCGCGAACTGAAGCTTTCTTT. Translation: CASSIYAGPRTEAFF.

Only one count was recorded for this clone. J is TRBJ2-5 and V is TRBV30, with TRBD1 identical over 8 bases. The CDR3 length is 14 residues. Germline loops: CDR1 GTSNPN, CDR2 SVGIG (reference sequence). Trimming took 3 bases from V and 5 from J; bases not matched to a gene: 8. Written as DNA, the CDR3 is TGTGCCTGGAGCTTAACAGGGGGTCACGAGACCCAGTACTTC. This translates into CAWSLTGGHETQYF.

The chain uses TRBV6-5 and TRBJ1-4; 8 bases are a match to TRBD1. The length of the CDR3 is 15 residues. V shed 2 bases and J 3 bases; nucleotides not matched to a gene: 2. CDR1 and CDR2 from the germline V gene are MNHEY and SVGAGI. CDR3 region: CASSYGQGPNEKLFF. The CDR3 bases are TGTGCCAGCAGTTACGGACAGGGTCCTAATGAAAAACTGTTTTTT.

The CDR3 DNA is TGTGCCAGCAGCACGCGACAGGGCCAAGGGGAGACCCAGTACTTC. Amino acid sequence: CASSTRQGQGETQYF. The rearrangement joins TRBV7-2 to TRBJ2-5, with 7 bases lining up with TRBD1. Per the germline V gene, CDR1 is SGHTA and CDR2 is FQGNSA. The CDR3 contains 15 residues. J gave up 5 bases and V 5 bases, and 11 bases lay outside the gene matches.

This rearrangement joins TRBV9 to TRBJ1-3; TRBD1 might be the D (5 bases). This CDR3 comprises 13 residues. Trimming pared 0 bases from V and 14 bases from J, leaving 15 bases between. Germline V gene sequence: CDR1 SGDLS, CDR2 YYNGEE. The CDR3 spells CASSVADPGTLYF. The CDR3 region has the DNA TGTGCCAGCAGCGTAGCCGACCCCGGGACTCTATATTTT.

This clone was counted once. The rearrangement joins TRBV27 to TRBJ2-7; D not resolved. CDR1 is MNHEY and CDR2 is SMNVEV in the germline V gene (reference sequence). V lost 5 bases and J 2 bases, leaving 16 bases between the germline ends. The CDR3 spans 15 residues. The CDR3 is CASSPSGLTAYEQYF. DNA of the CDR3: TGTGCCAGCAGTCCCTCGGGTCTGACGGCCTACGAGCAGTACTTC.

The chain has TRBV7-2 and TRBJ2-7; the match to TRBD2 covers 11 bases. The V segment lost 5 bases and the J segment 3 bases; nucleotides outside the gene matches: 9. Germline-derived CDR1 and CDR2 are SGHTA and FQGNSA. The CDR3 is 16 residues long. The CDR3 reads CASSPNLAGGNYEQYF. As DNA, the CDR3 is TGTGCCAGCAGCCCCAATCTAGCGGGGGGAAACTACGAGCAGTACTTC.

The chain joins TRBV5-1 to TRBJ1-6; D not resolved. V was shortened by 0 bases and J by 13 bases, with 17 bases between the two germline ends. The length of the CDR3 is 15 residues. Germline values: CDR1 SGHRS, CDR2 YFSETQ. The CDR3 DNA follows: TGCGCCAGCAGCTTGGAGGTGCAGCGGGGTGGGCCCCTCCACTTT. Protein product: CASSLEVQRGGPLHF.

This chain links TRBV4-3 with TRBJ1-4; D perhaps matches TRBD1 (5 bases). Trimming removed 0 bases at V and 4 bases at J, with 18 bases between. This CDR3 comprises 18 residues. CDR1 LGHNA and CDR2 YSLEER come from the germline V gene. This chain's CDR3 is CASSQDLARGVLNEKLFF. The CDR3 DNA reads as TGCGCCAGCAGCCAAGATCTCGCCCGGGGGGTTCTTAATGAAAAACTGTTTTTT.